The 20 T cell receptor beta chains given below trace back to one sample, sequenced in a study of blood T cell repertoires in COVID-19. Some clones are missing from TCRdb's copy, which holds only in-frame ones; the method was immunoSEQ multiplex PCR. The table lists fewer than 500,000 clones, 75% to 90% of them singletons. The specimen was PBMCs or T cells enriched from blood (not recorded which). The receptors were sampled from a man aged 30 to 39 who had recovered from COVID-19.

This clone has more than one count but fewer than ten. This chain joins TRBV7-3 and TRBJ1-6; TRBD1 aligns across 7 bases. Germline V lookup: CDR1 SGHTA, CDR2 FQGTGA. CDR3 length: 14 residues. J lost 6 bases, V lost 2 bases, and 1 base had no gene match. This CDR3 is CASSLQGGNSPLHF. CDR3 nucleotide sequence: TGTGCCAGCAGCTTACAGGGGGGTAATTCACCCCTCCACTTT.

V is TRBV19 and J is TRBJ2-1; TRBD2 matches 8 bases. The CDR3 has 16 amino acids. The V and J ends lost 1 base and 7 bases, in that order; junction bases with no gene match: 9. Germline values: CDR1 LNHDA, CDR2 SQIVND (reference sequence). The CDR3 sequence: CASSIVPGGGVNEQFF. CDR3 DNA sequence: TGTGCCAGTAGTATAGTACCGGGAGGGGGGGTGAATGAGCAGTTCTTC.

The rearrangement links TRBV9 to TRBJ2-1; possibly TRBD2 for D (5 bases). This CDR3 spans 13 amino acids. Deletions cut 6 bases from V and 5 bases from J, with 12 bases between. The germline V gene encodes CDR1 SGDLS and CDR2 YYNGEE. CDR3 sequence: CASNGGFNNEQFF. CDR3 in DNA: TGTGCCAGCAACGGCGGGTTCAACAATGAGCAGTTCTTC. Full variable domain (outside the CDR3, taken from reference TRBV9 and TRBJ2-1): DSGVTQTPKHLITATGQRVTLRCSPRSGDLSVYWYQQSLDQGLQFLIQYYNGEERAKGNILERFSAQQFPDLHSELNLSSLELGDSALYFCASNGGFNNEQFFGPGTRLTVL.

The chain couples TRBV7-9 to TRBJ1-1; D may be TRBD1 (6 bases). Germline V gene data show CDR1 as SEHNR and CDR2 as FQNEAQ (reference sequence). The CDR3 is 14 amino acids. V was clipped by 5 bases and J by 1 base, with 11 bases between them. The CDR3: CASSSTGRNTEAFF. The CDR3 nucleotides read TGTGCCAGCAGCAGCACAGGGAGGAACACTGAAGCTTTCTTT.

The chain couples TRBV7-2 to TRBJ2-3; tentatively, D is TRBD2 (6 bases). V was cut by 3 bases and J by 0 bases, with 10 bases left in between. Germline V gene data show CDR1 as SGHTA and CDR2 as FQGNSA. There are 15 residues in the CDR3. CDR3 protein: CASSFAGTSTDTQYF. The CDR3 DNA sequence: TGTGCCAGCAGCTTTGCGGGGACTAGCACAGATACGCAGTATTTT.

The rearrangement joins TRBV15 to TRBJ2-7, with 9 bases lining up with TRBD2. Germline CDR1 LNHNV, CDR2 YYDKDF (reference sequence). The CDR3 totals 16 residues. Unmatched junction bases numbered 8, after V lost 3 bases and J lost 2 bases. CDR3 nucleotides: TGTGCCACCAGCAGGGTACTTAGCGGGAGCCCCTACGAGCAGTACTTC. This translates into CATSRVLSGSPYEQYF. The full variable domain, rest sourced from reference TRBV15 and TRBJ2-7, is DAMVIQNPRYQVTQFGKPVTLSCSQTLNHNVMYWYQQKSSQAPKLLFHYYDKDFNNEADTPDNFQSRRPNTSFCFLDIRSPGLGDTAMYLCATSRVLSGSPYEQYFGPGTRLTVT.

DNA for the CDR3: TGTGCCATCAGCCCCGGGACAAACTCCTACGAGCAGTACTTC. It is translated as CAISPGTNSYEQYF. The chain is built from TRBV10-3 and TRBJ2-7, with D tentatively TRBD1 (6 bases). Germline-derived CDR1 and CDR2 are ENHRY and SYGVKD. CDR3 length: 14 amino acids. Trimming pared 6 bases from V and 0 bases from J, leaving 12 bases between.

The V gene is TRBV28, the J gene TRBJ1-2, with TRBD1 matching 8 bases. CDR1 is MDHEN and CDR2 is SYDVKM in the germline V gene. This CDR3 comprises 15 residues. V was pared by 6 bases and J by 2 bases, with 8 bases of the junction left unmatched. CDR3: CASRHPQGENYGYTF. The CDR3 DNA is TGTGCCAGCAGACACCCACAGGGGGAAAACTATGGCTACACCTTC.

The chain carries TRBV5-1 and TRBJ2-3; the D is unclear. The length of the CDR3 is 15 residues. Germline loops: CDR1 SGHRS, CDR2 YFSETQ. V lost 1 base and J 2 bases, leaving 11 bases between the germline ends. This chain's CDR3 is CASSLLVGFTDTQYF. The DNA for the CDR3 is TGCGCCAGCAGCTTGTTGGTGGGCTTCACAGATACGCAGTATTTT. Filled out from reference TRBV5-1 and TRBJ2-3, the complete variable domain reads KAGVTQTPRYLIKTRGQQVTLSCSPISGHRSVSWYQQTPGQGLQFLFEYFSETQRNKGNFPGRFSGRQFSNSRSEMNVSTLELGDSALYLCASSLLVGFTDTQYFGPGTRLTVL.

J is TRBJ2-3 and V is TRBV9, with 10 bases matching TRBD2. The CDR3 totals 16 residues. The junction had 5 bases not matched to a gene; V was cut back by 4 bases and J by 0 bases. Looked up from germline, CDR1 is SGDLS and CDR2 is YYNGEE. The DNA for the CDR3 is TGTGCCAGCAGCTTATCACTAGCGGGAAGCACAGATACGCAGTATTTT. This codes for CASSLSLAGSTDTQYF.

Points on this clone: The sample has other DNA sequences that encode this CDR3 too. The rearrangement links TRBV28 to TRBJ2-5, with TRBD1 matching over 8 bases. The CDR3 loop spans 15 amino acids. The germline gives CDR1 MDHEN, CDR2 SYDVKM. V was pared by 5 bases and J by 4 bases, with 9 bases of the junction left unmatched. The CDR3 here is CASSRLGQGGETQYF. The CDR3 DNA sequence: TGTGCCAGCAGTCGACTCGGACAGGGAGGAGAGACCCAGTACTTC.

This clone has a single count. The genes are TRBV30 and TRBJ2-7; 10 bases are shared with TRBD2. Germline V lookup: CDR1 GTSNPN, CDR2 SVGIG (reference sequence). The J segment lost 7 bases and the V segment lost 5 bases, leaving 5 bases of the junction unmatched. This CDR3 region has 12 residues. The CDR3: CAWQREGREQYF. The CDR3 DNA is TGTGCCTGGCAGCGGGAGGGCCGAGAGCAGTACTTC.

The rearrangement uses TRBV5-1 and TRBJ1-5, with D possibly being TRBD1 (6 bases). The germline V gene has CDR1 SGHRS and CDR2 YFSETQ. The V and J ends lost 0 bases and 0 bases respectively, with 10 bases between them. This CDR3 is built from 16 residues. The CDR3 region is CASSLGTDYSNQPQHF. In DNA, the CDR3 is TGCGCCAGCAGCTTGGGGACAGATTATAGCAATCAGCCCCAGCATTTT.

V usage is TRBV12-3 or TRBV12-4 and J usage is TRBJ1-1; no reliable D call. Between the trimmed V and J ends, which lost 6 bases and 6 bases, there was a span of 11 bases. CDR3 length: 12 amino acids. CDR3 DNA: TGTGCCAGCAGCCCGGGTTGGTCTGAAGCTTTCTTT. This codes for CASSPGWSEAFF.

V gene TRBV6-2 or TRBV6-3 combines with J gene TRBJ1-2, with D tentatively TRBD1 (5 bases). CDR1 and CDR2 from the germline V gene are MNHEY and SVGEGT. The CDR3 spans 14 residues. V was clipped by 0 bases and J by 6 bases, with 11 bases between them. CDR3 nucleotide sequence: TGTGCCAGCAGTTACTCGCATGGGGCGAATGGCTACACCTTC. This sequence encodes CASSYSHGANGYTF.

This clone was found a few times. The rearrangement links TRBV6-4 to TRBJ1-5; 12 bases are a match to TRBD1. J gave up 0 bases and V 1 base, and 7 bases lay outside the gene matches. The CDR3 length is 19 residues. Germline loops: CDR1 MRHNA, CDR2 SNTAGT. The CDR3 bases are TGTGCCAGCAGTGACTTGCCGGGACAGGGGGCGATTAGCAATCAGCCCCAGCATTTT. This codes for CASSDLPGQGAISNQPQHF.

V gene TRBV28 combines with J gene TRBJ2-5, with TRBD2 identical over 8 bases. With 4 bases clipped from V and 9 bases from J, the junction kept 7 bases outside the gene matches. The CDR3 has 13 amino acids. The germline CDR1 and CDR2 sequences are MDHEN and SYDVKM. CDR3 in DNA: TGTGCCAGCAGTTCCCCCACGCGGGGGGCCCAGTACTTC. Translation: CASSSPTRGAQYF.

This clone showed up just once. CDR3 loop: CASSRTRSSTDTQYF. In nucleotides, the CDR3 is TGTGCCAGCAGCAGGACTAGATCTAGCACAGATACGCAGTATTTT. The rearrangement joins TRBV21-1 to TRBJ2-3; the listed D gene, TRBD2, was not tested against the DNA. TRBV21-1 represents a pseudogene. This CDR3 has 15 amino acids.

The rearrangement joins TRBV28 to TRBJ2-2, with 7 bases matching TRBD2. Trimming cost V 5 bases and J 1 base; bases outside gene matches: 7. CDR1 MDHEN and CDR2 SYDVKM come from the germline V gene. The CDR3 is 16 residues long. CDR3 DNA sequence: TGTGCCAGCAGTCTCCCGGCGGGAGAGAACACCGGGGAGCTGTTTTTT. It encodes CASSLPAGENTGELFF.

In its sample, this clone was seen once. J is TRBJ2-3 and V is TRBV21-1; whether TRBD2, the table's D call, matches the DNA was not checked. TRBV21-1 has pseudogene status. The CDR3 runs 16 residues. The CDR3 DNA sequence: TGTGCCAGCAGCCCTCCGGCGGCGGGAGCCACAGATACGCAGTATTTT. This sequence encodes CASSPPAAGATDTQYF.